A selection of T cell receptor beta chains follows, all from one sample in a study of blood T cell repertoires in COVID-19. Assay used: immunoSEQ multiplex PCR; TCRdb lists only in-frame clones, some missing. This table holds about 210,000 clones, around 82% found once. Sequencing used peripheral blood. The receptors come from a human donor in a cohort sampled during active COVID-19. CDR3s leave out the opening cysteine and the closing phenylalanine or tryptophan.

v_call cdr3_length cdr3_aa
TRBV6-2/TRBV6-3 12 ASSIIQGATEAF
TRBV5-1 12 ASSLDRDGVGYT
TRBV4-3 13 ASSLDYLLTGELF
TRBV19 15 ASSIMGGAGGGMKQF
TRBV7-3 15 ASSLRGWDRDDNEQY
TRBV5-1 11 ASSGLGAYEQY
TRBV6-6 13 ASSLLSGGLTEAF
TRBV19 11 ASSIDRGSPLH
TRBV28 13 ASSTGSSYNSPLH
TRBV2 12 ASIPGGGGTEAF
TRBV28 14 ASSTPIGLADRLQF
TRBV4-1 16 ASSQIELIRGRNTEAF
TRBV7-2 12 ASSLSGGPETQY
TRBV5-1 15 ASSSTPGGIDNTEAF
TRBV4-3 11 ASSPLGGEALH